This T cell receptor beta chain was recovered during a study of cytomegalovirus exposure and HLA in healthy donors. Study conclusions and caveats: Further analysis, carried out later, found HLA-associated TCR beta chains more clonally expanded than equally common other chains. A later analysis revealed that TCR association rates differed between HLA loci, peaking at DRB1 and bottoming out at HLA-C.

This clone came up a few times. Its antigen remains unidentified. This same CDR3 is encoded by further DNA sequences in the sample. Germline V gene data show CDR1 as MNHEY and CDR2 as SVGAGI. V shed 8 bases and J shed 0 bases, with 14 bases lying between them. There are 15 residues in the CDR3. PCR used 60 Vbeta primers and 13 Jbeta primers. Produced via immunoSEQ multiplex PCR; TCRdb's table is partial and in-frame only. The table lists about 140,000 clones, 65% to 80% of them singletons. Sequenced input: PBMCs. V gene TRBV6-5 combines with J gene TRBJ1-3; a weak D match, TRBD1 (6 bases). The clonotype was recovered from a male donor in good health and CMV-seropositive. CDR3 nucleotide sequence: TGTGCCAGCCGCAGGGGTTCGGGCTCTGGAAACACCATATATTTT. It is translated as CASRRGSGSGNTIYF.